This record looks at one TCR beta chain sequence and its context. V gave up 3 bases and J gave up 1 base, with 9 bases separating them. Germline V gene sequence: CDR1 DFQATT, CDR2 SNEGSKA (reference sequence). The CDR3 is 13 amino acids. The data derive from a study of blood T cell repertoires in COVID-19. Looking at the study overall: The United States, Italy and Spain supplied acute and convalescent COVID-19 samples. Sources were T cells, B-cell-depleted T cells, or PBMCs; the material itself was cDNA or gDNA.

Assay used: immunoSEQ multiplex PCR; TCRdb lists only in-frame clones, some missing. The table shows about 210,000 clones, with around nine tenths occurring only once. What was sequenced was peripheral blood. The TCR comes from a man in his late teens or twenties with active or convalescent COVID-19. V gene TRBV20-1 combines with J gene TRBJ1-1; TRBD1 might be the D (6 bases). In DNA, the CDR3 is TGCAGTGCTAGTCGACAGGAGAACACTGAAGCTTTCTTT. This encodes CSASRQENTEAFF.